This record covers a single T cell receptor (beta chain). The data belong to a study of cytomegalovirus exposure and HLA in healthy donors. V shed 8 bases, J shed 11 bases, and the junction held 7 bases outside the gene matches. The CDR3 loop spans 11 amino acids. The germline V gene encodes CDR1 MNHEY and CDR2 SMNVEV (reference sequence). The PCR made use of 60 Vbeta and 13 Jbeta primers. The table came from immunoSEQ multiplex PCR; TCRdb's copy has only in-frame clones and leaves some out. This table has some 130,000 clones, approximately 80% appearing once. The chain links TRBV27 to TRBJ2-5, with 8 bases aligning to TRBD1. This receptor was taken from a male donor in good health and CMV-seronegative. The sample comprised PBMCs. This CDR3 reads CASSRGHEQYF. The CDR3 nucleotides read TGTGCCAGCTCCAGGGGGCATGAGCAGTACTTC.